Each of the 9 T cell receptor beta chains below was sequenced from the same sample in a study of early stage breast cancer tumors. The data were produced by immunoSEQ multiplex PCR, yet TCRdb's version contains in-frame clones alone and is incomplete. The data show tens of thousands of clones, just over 90% seen once. The specimen sequenced was blood. The receptors derive from a person aged 65-85 years with breast cancer.

This chain uses TRBV18 with TRBJ2-3; tentatively, D is TRBD1 (6 bases). Deletions cut 3 bases from V and 2 bases from J, with 12 bases between. Germline V gene lookup returns CDR1 KGHSH and CDR2 LQKENI. This CDR3 is built from 15 residues. The CDR3 bases are TGTGCCAGCTCACCCCCTACAGGGATCACAGATACGCAGTATTTT. It yields the protein CASSPPTGITDTQYF.

The rearrangement uses TRBV18 and TRBJ2-1; 9 nucleotides agree with TRBD2. V lost 6 bases and J lost 2; bases outside the gene matches: 5. The CDR3 is made up of 15 amino acids. CDR1 and CDR2 (germline): KGHSH, LQKENI. CDR3 protein: CASSPGGGAYNEQFF. Here the CDR3 DNA reads TGTGCCAGCTCCCCGGGCGGGGGGGCCTACAATGAGCAGTTCTTC.

The rearrangement joins TRBV6-5 to TRBJ1-1; D not certain. Germline CDR1 MNHEY, CDR2 SVGAGI. V was shortened by 5 bases and J by 0 bases, with 4 bases between the two germline ends. This CDR3 has 12 residues. The CDR3 DNA reads TGTGCCAGCAGTCGGTTGAACACTGAAGCTTTCTTT. Its translation: CASSRLNTEAFF.

This clone occurred once. This chain joins TRBV19 and TRBJ1-5; 7 bases align to TRBD1. The length of the CDR3 is 14 residues. CDR1 is LNHDA and CDR2 is SQIVND in the germline V gene (reference sequence). V shed 5 bases, J shed 5 bases, and the junction held 6 bases outside the gene matches. The CDR3 nucleotides are TGTGCCAGTAGTTCCCGGGACAGAGATCAGCCCCAGCATTTT. Protein: CASSSRDRDQPQHF. Looking up the rest from reference TRBV19 and TRBJ1-5 gives the full variable domain: DGGITQSPKYLFRKEGQNVTLSCEQNLNHDAMYWYRQDPGQGLRLIYYSQIVNDFQKGDIAEGYSVSREKKESFPLTVTSAQKNPTAFYLCASSSRDRDQPQHFGDGTRLSIL.

This chain uses TRBV28 with TRBJ2-1; 7 bases line up with TRBD1. The trim removed 5 bases at V and 4 bases at J, leaving 8 bases unmatched. There are 15 residues in the CDR3. Germline assignment: CDR1 MDHEN and CDR2 SYDVKM. This chain's CDR3 is CASSPTGAPYNEQFF. Here the CDR3 DNA reads TGTGCCAGCAGTCCAACAGGGGCCCCTTACAATGAGCAGTTCTTC.

This sequence joins TRBV27 and TRBJ2-5; 10 bases match TRBD2. V dropped 5 bases and J dropped 5; count of bases not matched to a gene: 8. The germline V gene has CDR1 MNHEY and CDR2 SMNVEV (reference sequence). The CDR3 has 15 residues. Here the CDR3 reads CASSPSSGRWETQYF. The CDR3 DNA follows: TGTGCCAGCAGTCCGAGTAGCGGGAGGTGGGAGACCCAGTACTTC.

The rearrangement links TRBV11-2 to TRBJ2-5; D gene unclear. The CDR3 is made up of 11 amino acids. Germline V gene data show CDR1 as SGHAT and CDR2 as FQNNGV. The V end was cut by 7 bases, the J end by 5 bases, with 8 bases between. This chain's CDR3 is CASKLWETQYF. The CDR3 DNA is TGTGCCAGCAAACTTTGGGAGACCCAGTACTTC.

The J gene is TRBJ2-1, the V gene TRBV28; D perhaps matches TRBD2 (6 bases). The CDR3 covers 16 residues. Trimming took off 8 bases at V and 2 bases at J, with 19 bases between the two ends. CDR1 is MDHEN, CDR2 SYDVKM, per germline. The DNA for the CDR3 is TGTGCCAGCCTAGGGTTCGGTCGCGGGACCTACAATGAGCAGTTCTTC. It specifies CASLGFGRGTYNEQFF.

The rearrangement joins TRBV25-1 to TRBJ2-7; TRBD2 aligns across 13 bases. Germline lookup yields CDR1 MGHDK and CDR2 SYGVNS. The CDR3 runs to 17 residues. V trimming: 1 base; J trimming: 4 bases; junction bases outside the gene matches: 7. The DNA of the CDR3 is TGTGCCAGCAGTGAATTGACTAGCGGGGGGTTTCGGTACGAGCAGTACTTC. It encodes CASSELTSGGFRYEQYF.